Shown below are 26 T cell receptor beta chains from a single sample sequenced in a study of neurological immune-mediated disorders. MiXCR was run by TCRdb on the 5' RACE reads, yielding one entry per CDR3 protein. The table includes roughly 62,000 distinct CDR3 sequences, roughly 2.5% detected once. The source material was PBMCs. The receptor source for this set is a man in his forties or fifties with multiple sclerosis.

This clonotype was counted many times. The genes are TRBV6-5 and TRBJ1-2; D gene unclear. CDR3 length: 15 residues. Germline assignment: CDR1 MNHEY and CDR2 SVGAGI. Trimming took 4 bases from V and 3 from J, leaving 15 bases between them. The CDR3 protein is CASSSGGLIDYGYTF. The CDR3 DNA is TGTGCCAGCAGTTCAGGCGGGCTTATTGACTATGGCTACACCTTC.

This clonotype has at least ten counts. CDR3 bases: TGTGCCAGCAGTCAGGACAGGGGCCTGCACAATGAGCAGTTCTTC. It encodes CASSQDRGLHNEQFF. The chain joins TRBV12-3 or TRBV12-4 to TRBJ2-1, with 9 bases identical to TRBD1. With 5 bases clipped from V and 5 bases from J, the junction kept 7 bases outside the gene matches. There are 15 residues in the CDR3.

This clonotype was counted at least ten times. The chain has TRBV5-1 and TRBJ2-1; no clear D gene. Germline V gene sequence: CDR1 SGHRS, CDR2 YFSETQ. Between the trimmed V and J ends, which lost 4 bases and 0 bases, there was a span of 8 bases. The CDR3 extends over 14 amino acids. This CDR3 reads CASSDQSSYNEQFF. CDR3 nucleotides: TGCGCCAGCAGCGACCAGAGCTCCTACAATGAGCAGTTCTTC.

This clonotype was recorded many times. CDR3 nucleotide sequence: TGTGCCAGCAGCCAAGATGACAGGGGCGAGCAGTACTTC. Residues: CASSQDDRGEQYF. The V and J genes are TRBV3-1 and TRBJ2-7; 8 nucleotides line up with TRBD1. The CDR3 sequence is 13 residues long. Germline V CDR1 and CDR2: LGHDT, YNNKEL (reference sequence). Trimming at V came to 0 bases and at J to 6 bases, leaving 1 base not matched to a gene.

This clonotype occurred many times. This chain joins TRBV20-1 and TRBJ2-5; TRBD2 matches at 7 bases. This CDR3 is 11 amino acids long. Germline V gene lookup returns CDR1 DFQATT and CDR2 SNEGSKA (reference sequence). The trim removed 6 bases at V and 5 bases at J, leaving 3 bases unmatched. The CDR3 DNA is TGCAGTGCCGGTAGCGGGGAGACCCAGTACTTC. The encoded protein is CSAGSGETQYF.

This clonotype was recorded at least ten times. V gene TRBV27 combines with J gene TRBJ1-1; D unclear. The V gene lost 5 bases and the J gene lost 1 base, with 8 bases spanning the gap. The CDR3 contains 13 residues. Germline values: CDR1 MNHEY, CDR2 SMNVEV (reference sequence). DNA of the CDR3: TGTGCCAGCAGTATCACCAGGAACACTGAAGCTTTCTTT. Its translation: CASSITRNTEAFF.

This clonotype occurred many times. The rearrangement links TRBV20-1 to TRBJ2-7; TRBD1 matches 8 bases. The CDR3 consists of 13 residues. Germline V lookup: CDR1 DFQATT, CDR2 SNEGSKA (reference sequence). V lost 5 bases and J lost 2; bases outside the gene matches: 5. CDR3: CSAAQDRAYEQYF. CDR3 sequence (DNA): TGCAGTGCTGCCCAGGACAGGGCCTACGAGCAGTACTTC.

This clonotype showed up just a few times. The chain couples TRBV15 to TRBJ2-7; TRBD1 might be the D (5 bases). CDR3 length equals 12 residues. V was cut by 8 bases and J by 2 bases, with 10 bases left in between. Germline CDR1 LNHNV, CDR2 YYDKDF (reference sequence). The CDR3 reads CATGQGTYEQYF. The DNA for the CDR3 is TGTGCCACCGGGCAGGGCACCTACGAGCAGTACTTC. Full variable domain (missing parts from reference TRBV15 and TRBJ2-7): DAMVIQNPRYQVTQFGKPVTLSCSQTLNHNVMYWYQQKSSQAPKLLFHYYDKDFNNEADTPDNFQSRRPNTSFCFLDIRSPGLGDTAMYLCATGQGTYEQYFGPGTRLTVT.

The CDR3 DNA is TGTGCCAGCAGCGGACTCGTTGGGAAGTCGGCCCAGTACTTC. Translation: CASSGLVGKSAQYF. The chain has TRBV12-3 or TRBV12-4 and TRBJ2-5; D is possibly TRBD2 (5 bases). V dropped 6 bases and J dropped 9 bases, with 20 bases sitting between them. The CDR3 contains 14 residues.

In its sample, this clonotype was seen many times. This sequence joins TRBV5-1 and TRBJ1-4; D may be TRBD1 (5 bases). The CDR3 extends over 15 amino acids. Germline V gives CDR1 SGHRS, CDR2 YFSETQ. V lost 1 base to trimming and J lost 4 bases, with 11 bases between them. The CDR3 is CASSLPGADNEKLFF. For the CDR3, the DNA is TGCGCCAGCAGCTTGCCCGGGGCCGATAATGAAAAACTGTTTTTT.

A note on this clonotype: Given a much more abundant clone one base away, this may be a read error. CDR3 sequence reads: CDSSPDREAFF. The CDR3 DNA sequence: TGTGACAGCAGTCCTGACAGGGAAGCTTTCTTT. V and J are TRBV6-2 or TRBV6-3 and TRBJ1-1; tentative D call: TRBD1 (6 bases). Germline loops: CDR1 MNHEY, CDR2 SVGEGT. This CDR3 is 11 amino acids long.

This clonotype showed up many times. This chain uses TRBV12-5 with TRBJ2-5; D is unclear. V lost 4 bases and J 2 bases, leaving 14 bases between the germline ends. The germline CDR1 and CDR2 sequences are LGHNT and FRNRAP. The length of the CDR3 is 15 residues. CDR3 sequence: CASGSRQENQETQYF. The CDR3 bases are TGTGCTAGTGGTTCCCGCCAGGAGAATCAAGAGACCCAGTACTTC.

In its sample, this clonotype was seen many times. The rearrangement joins TRBV20-1 to TRBJ1-5; D not certain. The V and J ends lost 6 bases and 7 bases respectively, with 19 bases between them. The CDR3 consists of 14 residues. Germline CDR1 DFQATT, CDR2 SNEGSKA (reference sequence). CDR3 residues: CSARDLGGGQPQHF. The CDR3 DNA is TGCAGTGCCCGAGATCTGGGAGGTGGGCAGCCCCAGCATTTT.

At least ten counts were recorded for this clonotype. J is TRBJ2-5 and V is TRBV7-3, with TRBD1 matching 9 bases. The CDR3 covers 19 residues. V was pared by 1 base and J by 5 bases, with 17 bases of the junction left unmatched. The germline V gene encodes CDR1 SGHTA and CDR2 FQGTGA. CDR3 loop: CASSLREGTGRGEGETQYF. CDR3 DNA: TGTGCCAGCAGCTTAAGGGAGGGGACAGGGAGAGGGGAAGGGGAGACCCAGTACTTC.

This clonotype was seen at least ten times. The rearrangement joins TRBV28 to TRBJ2-7; D not certain. V lost 10 bases and J 2 bases, leaving 6 bases between the germline ends. CDR1 is MDHEN, CDR2 SYDVKM, per germline. CDR3 size: 10 residues. DNA for the CDR3: TGTGCCACCCTAGCCTACGAGCAGTACTTC. Protein: CATLAYEQYF.

This clonotype has a count of ten or more. The rearrangement uses TRBV20-1 and TRBJ2-7; D gene ambiguous. The germline V gene has CDR1 DFQATT and CDR2 SNEGSKA (reference sequence). The CDR3 covers 16 residues. Trimming shortened V by 0 bases and J by 0 bases, and 15 bases separated the two germline ends. In nucleotides, the CDR3 is TGCAGTGCTAGAGATCTGTCATTCGGGTCCTCCTACGAGCAGTACTTC. Translated, it gives CSARDLSFGSSYEQYF.

This clonotype was found many times. The V call is TRBV5-1, the J call TRBJ2-7; TRBD2 matches at 9 bases. V trimming: 7 bases; J trimming: 2 bases; junction bases outside the gene matches: 10. The CDR3 runs to 15 residues. The V gene's germline CDR1 is SGHRS and CDR2 YFSETQ. The CDR3, as DNA: TGCGCCAGCGCTCAGAGAGCGGGGGGTCCCTACGAGCAGTACTTC. Its protein is CASAQRAGGPYEQYF.

This clonotype was detected many times. This CDR3 is CASSLGLAGTGTDTQYF. Here the CDR3 DNA reads TGTGCCAGCAGCCTTGGACTAGCGGGGACAGGCACAGATACGCAGTATTTT. The chain recombines TRBV4-2 with TRBJ2-3, with 12 positions matching TRBD2. Germline CDR1 reads LGHNA; CDR2 reads YNFKEQ. V shed 4 bases and J 1 base; nucleotides not matched to a gene: 6. The CDR3 spans 17 residues.

This clonotype appeared many times. The rearrangement links TRBV6-1 to TRBJ2-3; TRBD1 matches 11 bases. Germline V gene sequence: CDR1 MNHNS, CDR2 SASEGT. Trimming removed 3 bases from V and 5 bases from J; junction bases left unmatched: 7. The CDR3 consists of 16 residues. CDR3 nucleotide sequence: TGTGCCAGCAGTGAGGGGACAGGGGGTAATATAGATACGCAGTATTTT. It codes for CASSEGTGGNIDTQYF.

This clonotype showed up just a few times. One end of the junction does not line up with germline, which may come from a read error. The chain combines TRBV18 with TRBJ1-5; D not resolved. The germline V gene has CDR1 KGHSH and CDR2 LQKENI. The CDR3 contains 13 residues. The CDR3 nucleotides are TGTGCCAGCTCACCGGAAGATGATCAGCCCCAGAATTTT. Amino acid sequence: CASSPEDDQPQNF.

Many counts were recorded for this clonotype. The genes are TRBV7-8 and TRBJ2-3; 8 positions agree with TRBD1. Trimming at V came to 1 base and at J to 4 bases, leaving 10 bases not matched to a gene. The V gene's germline CDR1 is SGHVS and CDR2 FQNEAQ. The CDR3 consists of 17 residues. The CDR3, as DNA: TGTGCCAGCAGCTTAGTAGGGACAGGCCCGGGGGCAGATACGCAGTATTTT. It yields the protein CASSLVGTGPGADTQYF.

The table lists this clonotype with many counts. This chain connects TRBV7-9 to TRBJ2-1, with D tentatively TRBD1 (6 bases). The ends were cut back, 3 bases at V and 8 bases at J, with 8 bases in the middle. CDR1 and CDR2 (germline): SEHNR, FQNEAQ (reference sequence). The CDR3 contains 12 residues. CDR3 nucleotide sequence: TGTGCCAGCAGCTTTCAGGGGCATGAGCAGTTCTTC. Translating it yields CASSFQGHEQFF.

Ten or more counts support this clonotype. The chain combines TRBV9 with TRBJ2-3, with 7 bases lining up with TRBD2. After removal of 0 bases from V and 2 bases from J, the junction contained 12 bases not matched to a gene. CDR1 and CDR2 from the germline V gene are SGDLS and YYNGEE. The CDR3 has 18 residues. The CDR3 coding sequence is TGTGCCAGCAGCGTAGAAGAGGGAGGGGAGACAGCCACAGATACGCAGTATTTT. It translates to CASSVEEGGETATDTQYF.

This clonotype showed up many times. The V call is TRBV15, the J call TRBJ2-7; 11 bases match TRBD2. The V and J ends lost 0 bases and 0 bases, in that order; junction bases with no gene match: 7. The CDR3 totals 18 residues. Germline assignment: CDR1 LNHNV and CDR2 YYDKDF (reference sequence). Here the CDR3 reads CATSRDSRLAGRSYEQYF. The DNA of the CDR3 is TGTGCCACCAGCAGAGATTCTCGACTAGCGGGACGCTCCTACGAGCAGTACTTC.

The sample holds many counts of this clonotype. The chain recombines TRBV5-5 with TRBJ2-7, with 9 bases matching TRBD2. Germline V gene sequence: CDR1 SGHKS, CDR2 YYEKEE (reference sequence). This CDR3 comprises 15 residues. The V segment lost 3 bases and the J segment 3 bases; nucleotides outside the gene matches: 7. The CDR3 DNA is TGTGCCAGCAGCTCGGCCGGGACTAGCCTCTACGAGCAGTACTTC. Translated, it gives CASSSAGTSLYEQYF. Complete variable domain (other parts from reference TRBV5-5 and TRBJ2-7): DAGVTQSPTHLIKTRGQQVTLRCSPISGHKSVSWYQQVLGQGPQFIFQYYEKEERGRGNFPDRFSARQFPNYSSELNVNALLLGDSALYLCASSSAGTSLYEQYFGPGTRLTVT.

This clonotype has ten or more counts. The V gene is TRBV20-1, the J gene TRBJ2-3; D gene unclear. The germline V gene encodes CDR1 DFQATT and CDR2 SNEGSKA (reference sequence). The length of the CDR3 is 12 residues. The V and J ends lost 6 bases and 11 bases respectively, with 18 bases between them. The CDR3: CSATSVATMQYF. In DNA, the CDR3 is TGCAGTGCAACCTCCGTAGCCACTATGCAGTATTTT.